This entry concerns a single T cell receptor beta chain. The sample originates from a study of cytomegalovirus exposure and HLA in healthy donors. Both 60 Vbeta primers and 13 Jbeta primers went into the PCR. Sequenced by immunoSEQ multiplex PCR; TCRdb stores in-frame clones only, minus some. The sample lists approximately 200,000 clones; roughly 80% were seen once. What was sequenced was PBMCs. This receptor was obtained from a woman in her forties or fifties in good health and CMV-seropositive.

The CDR3 here is CASSHPGQFQETQYF. The CDR3 region has the DNA TGTGCCAGCTCACACCCGGGACAGTTCCAAGAGACCCAGTACTTC. The chain uses TRBV18 and TRBJ2-5; 7 bases map to TRBD1. V lost 4 bases, J lost 1 base, and 6 bases stayed unmatched. The CDR3 length is 15 residues. In germline, CDR1 is KGHSH, CDR2 LQKENI.